This T cell receptor beta chain was obtained from a study of identical twins listed by TCRdb under 2016. Study-wide context: The study deep-sequenced TCR alpha and beta repertoires from monozygotic twins, unrelated adults of various ages and cord blood to test whether fetal clonotypes persist. Replicate twin experiments were performed at different times using different library preparation protocols to rule out contamination. General findings and caveats noted by the study authors: Fewer insertions were carried by abundant cord blood beta clonotypes, a similar but weaker trend appeared in young adult naive repertoires, and no such trend appeared in memory repertoires. In monozygotic twins, recombination models systematically underestimated out-of-frame TCR alpha sharing, but the models matched the sharing seen between unrelated individuals. Zero-insertion analyses could be partly confounded by invariant T cells such as MAIT and iNKT, though diverse VJ usage argued against such confounding for most clonotypes. In beta out-of-frame sequences, excess twin sharing was weaker, because having fewer shared sequences lowered the signal-to-noise ratio. Compared with coincidental sharing between unrelated individuals, out-of-frame TCR alpha sequences shared between twins showed an excess of sequences with low generation probability. Because the same donors could not be followed over many years, conclusions were based on cross-sectional statistical analysis.

All donors were healthy Caucasians. The twin cohort comprised three pairs of female monozygotic twins, all aged roughly 18 to 29 years. Peripheral blood mononuclear cells were used as the source from which RNA for TCR libraries was isolated. Library generation was performed with 5' RACE. TCRdb lists the instrument as Illumina HiSeq 2000. Template switching introduced a universal primer binding site; the final cDNA contained a unique molecular identifier, enabling accurate counting of TCR cDNA molecules. Specific primers in the conserved constant-segment region were used to synthesize first-strand cDNA for the TCR alpha and beta chains. To control for contamination, each cDNA library was double barcoded with a SMART-Mk sample barcode plus Illumina barcodes. TruSeq adapter sequences along with Illumina sample barcodes were introduced in two successive PCR steps. TCR alpha and beta cDNA libraries were sequenced on the Illumina HiSeq platform with custom primers. The authors' analysis ran thus. Unique molecular identifiers were extracted from raw reads with MiGEC, and CDR3 positions were determined with MiXCR. Recombination models were inferred per individual with the repgenHMM and IGoR tools using an EM algorithm. Shared clonotypes were analyzed with the tcR package in R, and sharing was normalized by the product of cloneset sizes. To study raw recombination free of thymic and clonal selection effects, out-of-frame nonproductive sequences were analyzed. TCRdb cleaned the public reads at Q25 with fastp, built clones with MiXCR and kept in-frame beta chains. Rows with a matching CDR3 protein are joined into one entry that keeps the most common DNA and genes. The V and J calls shown here were made by TCRdb, not taken from the authors' results. This sample is represented by 650,000 to 800,000 distinct CDR3 sequences; roughly 8% of them were singletons. 0.85% to 1% of the sample rests with the top ten.

Turning to this clonotype: Its antigen is currently not known. No base quality information exists; no much larger clone differs at one position.

This sample also appeared in a second study, on yellow fever vaccine responses in identical twins. That second report states: The authors reported that the T cell response to vaccination in identical twins appeared partly convergent and partly personalized. In the study, vaccine-responding T cell clones were precisely tracked in identical twins.

Sequenced input: PBMCs. The TCR was taken from a woman under 30 in good health.

The DNA sequence is given as TGCGCCAGCAGTCAATCTAGGAGGAACGTGGGTGAGCAGTTCTTC. The encoded protein is CASSQSRRNVGEQFF. The V and J genes are TRBV23-1 and TRBJ2-1; TRBD2 is a possible D gene, resting on 5 matching bases. TRBV23-1 carries the ORF label, with uncertain function. V was cut back by 0 bases and J by 9 bases, leaving a gap of 15 bases between them. The CDR3 contains 15 residues, cysteine and phenylalanine counted. Here the CDR3 DNA is all that survives: 45 bases in frame from base 1.